A selection of T cell receptor beta chains follows, all from one sample in a study of T cells in Graves' hyperthyroidism and ophthalmopathy. TCRdb processed the multiplex PCR reads anew with MiXCR; each CDR3 protein has one entry. The sample consists of roughly 500,000 distinct CDR3 sequences, 35% to 50% of them appearing once. Input material: peripheral blood or thyroid tissue (not recorded which). All receptors come from an adult woman with Graves' disease, either hyperthyroidism or ophthalmopathy (not recorded which). The CDR3 runs from the conserved cysteine through the conserved F or W. A D gene is named only where the DNA matches it firmly. Clone sizes are given selectively: once, few, many, or a class where the clone is expanded.

TRBD1 | NA | TRBJ1-1 | TRBV7-9 | TGTGCCAGCAGCTTGCCGACAGGGGCCAACACTGAAGCTTTCTTT | CASSLPTGANTEAFF
TRBD1 | many | TRBJ1-4 | TRBV29-1 | TGCAGCGTAGCCAGGGGACAGCTTAATGAAAAACTGTTTTTT | CSVARGQLNEKLFF
NA | NA | TRBJ2-5 | TRBV9 | TGTGCCAGCAGCGCCGGGACCCCTCGGGAGACCCAGTACTTC | CASSAGTPRETQYF
NA | NA | TRBJ2-7 | TRBV7-2 | TGTGCCAGCAGCTTAACCCAGGGGAGTAACGAGCAGTACTTC | CASSLTQGSNEQYF
TRBD1 | NA | TRBJ2-7 | TRBV24-1 | TGTGCCACCCAAGGCTTCGGGACAGGGAACGAGCAGTACTTC | CATQGFGTGNEQYF
TRBD1 | NA | TRBJ2-7 | TRBV14 | TGTGCCAGCAGCCAAGACAGGGGGCTGTACGAGCAGTACTTC | CASSQDRGLYEQYF
TRBD2 | NA | TRBJ2-7 | TRBV5-1 | TGCGCCAGCAGCGCGGGACTAGGGTACGAGCAGTACTTC | CASSAGLGYEQYF
TRBD2 | NA | TRBJ2-7 | TRBV19 | TGTGCCAGTAGTATCACAGCAGCGGGGGACTACGAGCAGTACTTC | CASSITAAGDYEQYF
NA | few | TRBJ1-2 | TRBV29-1 | TGCAGCCCAAAACAGGTTTCTAACTATGGCTACACCTTC | CSPKQVSNYGYTF
TRBD1 | many | TRBJ2-7 | TRBV10-3 | TGTGCCATCAGGGGAGGACAGGGGATCTACGAGCAGTACTTC | CAIRGGQGIYEQYF
NA | NA | TRBJ1-2 | TRBV7-9 | TGTGCCCAGCAGGAAGGGTTTTATGGCTACACCTTC | CAQQEGFYGYTF
NA | NA | TRBJ1-5 | TRBV20-1 | TGCAGTGCTAGAATCAGGGGAAGGATGCAGCCCCAGCATTTT | CSARIRGRMQPQHF
NA | once | TRBJ1-5 | TRBV12-3/TRBV12-4 | TGTGCCAGCAGTATTCGACAGGCCGATCAGCCCCAGCATTTT | CASSIRQADQPQHF
TRBD2 | few | TRBJ2-7 | TRBV2 | TGTGCCAGCGAGGGACTAGCGGGAAAGGGGCTCGAGCAGTACTTC | CASEGLAGKGLEQYF
TRBD1 | few | TRBJ1-5 | TRBV29-1 | TGCAGCGTTGTCGGGACAGTAGGTCAGCCCCAGCATTTT | CSVVGTVGQPQHF
NA | few | TRBJ2-2 | TRBV7-6 | TGTGCCAGCAGCTTAGCCGGGCCAGGGGAGCTGTTTTTT | CASSLAGPGELFF